Below, 28 T cell receptor beta chains from the same sample are listed, as sequenced in a study of T cells in Graves' hyperthyroidism and ophthalmopathy. Amplification of TCR beta CDR3 regions used RNA as the template. Initially, a first-round RT-PCR of the TCR CDR3 employed the HTBI primer set. TCRdb analysed the multiplex PCR reads with MiXCR anew, one entry per CDR3 protein. This sample has some 700,000 distinct CDR3 sequences; 17% occur once, and the top ten carry roughly 16%. The specimen sequenced was blood. The receptors here all came from a man aged 50-59 years with Graves' hyperthyroidism.

V usage is TRBV6-1 and J usage is TRBJ1-2; 8 bases align to TRBD1. The CDR3 has 17 amino acids. The J segment lost 8 bases and the V segment lost 8 bases, leaving 22 bases of the junction unmatched. Germline loops: CDR1 MNHNS, CDR2 SASEGT. The CDR3: CASQLNNWDRPPVGYTF. The CDR3 DNA reads as TGTGCCAGCCAATTAAACAACTGGGACAGGCCCCCGGTGGGCTACACCTTC.

The table lists this clonotype with a few counts. The chain combines TRBV25-1 with TRBJ2-3, with D maybe TRBD2 (6 bases). The V end lost 3 bases, the J end lost 4 bases, and 14 bases lay between the germline ends. The CDR3 is 15 residues long. Germline CDR1 reads MGHDK; CDR2 reads SYGVNS. CDR3 region: CASSDLRLGADTQYF. CDR3 nucleotides: TGTGCCAGCAGTGATCTACGACTAGGGGCAGATACGCAGTATTTT. The full variable domain, its missing parts supplied by reference TRBV25-1 and TRBJ2-3, is EADIYQTPRYLVIGTGKKITLECSQTMGHDKMYWYQQDPGMELHLIHYSYGVNSTEKGDLSSESTVSRIRTEHFPLTLESARPSHTSQYLCASSDLRLGADTQYFGPGTRLTVL.

As regards this clonotype: A much bigger clone sits one base away, suggesting this may be a read error. The genes are TRBV28 and TRBJ1-5; TRBD1 might be the D (5 bases). Germline V lookup: CDR1 MDHEN, CDR2 SYDVKM. Between the trimmed V and J ends, which lost 5 bases and 7 bases, there was a span of 15 bases. The CDR3 contains 14 residues. The CDR3 loop is CASSNGRDVQPQHF. CDR3 DNA: TGTGCCAGCAGTAACGGAAGGGACGTACAGCCCCAGCATTTT.

Many counts were recorded for this clonotype. The gene calls are TRBV27 and TRBJ1-1, with 7 bases aligning to TRBD1. The CDR3 contains 14 residues. Germline lookup yields CDR1 MNHEY and CDR2 SMNVEV (reference sequence). V was clipped by 3 bases and J by 0 bases; unmatched bases: 1. CDR3 bases: TGTGCCAGCAGTTTTGACAGGGTGAACACTGAAGCTTTCTTT. Translating gives CASSFDRVNTEAFF.

The chain joins TRBV20-1 to TRBJ2-3; the D gene could be TRBD1 or TRBD2 (5 bases each). Germline V CDR1 and CDR2: DFQATT, SNEGSKA (reference sequence). CDR3 length: 13 residues. Trimming shortened V by 3 bases and J by 4 bases, and 11 bases separated the two germline ends. Written as DNA, the CDR3 is TGCAGTGCTAGTTACGGGACGGCAGATACGCAGTATTTT. Translating gives CSASYGTADTQYF.

This clonotype was picked up a small number of times. The chain carries TRBV19 and TRBJ2-2, with D possibly TRBD1 on 5 matching bases. The CDR3 is made up of 12 amino acids. CDR1 and CDR2 from the germline V gene are LNHDA and SQIVND (reference sequence). Trimming removed 6 bases from V and 13 bases from J, with 15 bases in between. The CDR3 loop reads CASSQGTTRLFF. The CDR3 region has the DNA TGTGCCAGTAGCCAGGGAACGACCCGGCTGTTTTTT.

This clonotype was detected many times. The V call is TRBV5-1, the J call TRBJ2-3, with D perhaps matching TRBD1 (6 bases). CDR1 and CDR2 (germline): SGHRS, YFSETQ. The length of the CDR3 is 17 residues. V lost 1 base and J 3 bases, leaving 18 bases between the germline ends. The CDR3, as DNA: TGCGCCAGCAGCTTGAGGTCCGGGACACCAGCAACAGATACGCAGTATTTT. Translation: CASSLRSGTPATDTQYF.

This chain uses TRBV6-2 or TRBV6-3 with TRBJ1-1; D uncertain. V was trimmed by 7 bases and J by 4 bases, leaving 16 bases between them. The germline V gene encodes CDR1 MNHEY and CDR2 SVGEGT. The CDR3 is 14 residues long. DNA for the CDR3: TGTGCCAGCACCCACCGGTGGAGACTCACTGAAGCTTTCTTT. Its translation: CASTHRWRLTEAFF.

V gene TRBV2 combines with J gene TRBJ2-1, with 8 bases that match TRBD1. The CDR3 loop spans 15 amino acids. Germline V gene lookup returns CDR1 SNHLY and CDR2 FYNNEI. V gave up 4 bases and J gave up 3 bases; unmatched junction bases: 5. CDR3 residues: CASSAGTGIYNEQFF. The CDR3 region has the DNA TGTGCCAGCAGTGCCGGGACAGGTATCTACAATGAGCAGTTCTTC.

The J gene is TRBJ2-3, the V gene TRBV20-1; unclear D gene. Germline CDR1 reads DFQATT; CDR2 reads SNEGSKA (reference sequence). Trimming removed 0 bases at V and 3 bases at J, with 10 bases between. CDR3 length: 14 amino acids. The CDR3 sequence is CSARDKTETDTQYF. CDR3 in DNA: TGCAGTGCTAGAGATAAAACCGAAACAGATACGCAGTATTTT.

This chain links TRBV13 with TRBJ2-3; D is possibly TRBD1 (6 bases). V was cut by 5 bases and J by 4 bases, with 10 bases left in between. Germline values: CDR1 PRHDT, CDR2 FYEKMQ (reference sequence). The CDR3 consists of 13 residues. The CDR3 DNA is TGTGCCAGCAGCCGAACAGGGCCAGATACGCAGTATTTT. Its protein is CASSRTGPDTQYF.

V gene TRBV11-3 combines with J gene TRBJ2-2; D may be TRBD1 (6 bases). This CDR3 is 16 amino acids long. Germline CDR1 reads SGHNT; CDR2 reads YENEEA. V was cut by 0 bases and J by 4 bases, with 12 bases left in between. This CDR3 is CASSLDTGLTTGELFF. CDR3 sequence (DNA): TGTGCCAGCAGCTTAGATACAGGGTTAACCACCGGGGAGCTGTTTTTT. Full variable domain (missing parts from reference TRBV11-3 and TRBJ2-2): EAGVVQSPRYKIIEKKQPVAFWCNPISGHNTLYWYLQNLGQGPELLIRYENEEAVDDSQLPKDRFSAERLKGVDSTLKIQPAELGDSAVYLCASSLDTGLTTGELFFGEGSRLTVL.

This clonotype was observed a few times. The chain has TRBV4-1 and TRBJ2-1; 12 bases line up with TRBD2. Germline loops: CDR1 MGHRA, CDR2 YSYEKL. The length of the CDR3 is 20 residues. V trimming: 0 bases; J trimming: 0 bases; junction bases outside the gene matches: 9. CDR3 in DNA: TGCGCCAGCAGCCAAGAGGGGACTAGCGGGTACCTCAGCTCCTACAATGAGCAGTTCTTC. Amino acid sequence: CASSQEGTSGYLSSYNEQFF.

This clonotype was observed at least ten times. This chain joins TRBV3-1 and TRBJ2-5; D remains unclear. CDR1 LGHDT and CDR2 YNNKEL come from the germline V gene (reference sequence). The CDR3 is 15 residues long. V was shortened by 0 bases and J by 1 base, with 9 bases between the two germline ends. The CDR3 DNA follows: TGTGCCAGCAGCCAAGATGCGAGCGTCCAAGAGACCCAGTACTTC. The encoded protein is CASSQDASVQETQYF.

This clonotype was detected many times. The chain carries TRBV10-2 and TRBJ2-3; 11 bases are shared with TRBD2. This CDR3 is 18 amino acids long. V trimming: 3 bases; J trimming: 1 base; junction bases outside the gene matches: 9. CDR1 and CDR2 (germline): WSHSY, SAAADI. The CDR3 loop is CASSDTSGSGLGTDTQYF. Written as DNA, the CDR3 is TGCGCCAGCAGTGATACTAGCGGGAGCGGACTAGGCACAGATACGCAGTATTTT.

A remark on this clonotype: Given a much more abundant clone one base away, this may be a read error. This rearrangement joins TRBV12-3 or TRBV12-4 to TRBJ2-7, with TRBD2 matching over 7 bases. There are 14 residues in the CDR3. V was pared by 8 bases and J by 0 bases, with 7 bases of the junction left unmatched. CDR3 loop: CASGAGGYSYEQYF. The DNA for the CDR3 is TGTGCCAGCGGCGCCGGGGGGTACTCCTACGAGCAGTACTTC.

The chain links TRBV9 to TRBJ2-2; D is undetermined. The CDR3 extends over 14 amino acids. Trimming removed 1 base from V and 6 bases from J, with 10 bases in between. CDR1 and CDR2 from the germline V gene are SGDLS and YYNGEE. Written as DNA, the CDR3 is TGTGCCAGCAGCGTATTTGTGACTTCCGGGGAGCTGTTTTTT. Its translation: CASSVFVTSGELFF.

This clonotype was seen at least ten times. The V and J genes are TRBV6-1 and TRBJ1-1; tentative D call: TRBD1 (5 bases). The CDR3 runs 18 residues. Trimming pared 0 bases from V and 1 base from J, leaving 18 bases between. CDR1 is MNHNS, CDR2 SASEGT, per germline. CDR3 sequence reads: CASSEATGWGNGNTEAFF. The CDR3 DNA is TGTGCCAGCAGTGAAGCGACGGGCTGGGGGAACGGGAACACTGAAGCTTTCTTT.

This clonotype was counted many times. The J gene is TRBJ2-5, the V gene TRBV24-1; no clear D. Germline lookup yields CDR1 KGHDR and CDR2 SFDVKD. The CDR3 length is 14 residues. Trimming pared 1 base from V and 2 bases from J, leaving 7 bases between. This CDR3 reads CATSDFSEQETQYF. CDR3 DNA sequence: TGTGCCACCAGTGATTTTTCTGAACAAGAGACCCAGTACTTC.

Of note for this clonotype: A much larger clone is a single base away; this may be a read error. V gene TRBV29-1 combines with J gene TRBJ2-1, with 10 positions matching TRBD2. The CDR3 has 22 amino acids. The germline V gene has CDR1 SQVTM and CDR2 ANQGSEA. V lost 3 bases to trimming and J lost 0 bases; unmatched junction nucleotides: 23. The CDR3 loop reads CSVEPPIPSGRLPRDSYNEQFF. CDR3 in DNA: TGCAGCGTTGAGCCTCCCATTCCTAGCGGGAGACTCCCACGGGACTCCTACAATGAGCAGTTCTTC.

This clonotype was observed at least ten times. The chain uses TRBV3-1 and TRBJ2-7, with no clear D. Germline loops: CDR1 LGHDT, CDR2 YNNKEL (reference sequence). V lost 1 base and J lost 2, with 9 bases in between. The CDR3 extends over 14 amino acids. This CDR3 is CASSQVTRTYEQYF. CDR3 nucleotide sequence: TGTGCCAGCAGCCAAGTCACTCGGACCTACGAGCAGTACTTC.

A few counts support this clonotype. The chain is built from TRBV7-9 and TRBJ2-3, with 7 bases lining up with TRBD1. The CDR3 contains 16 residues. CDR1 is SEHNR and CDR2 is FQNEAQ in the germline V gene (reference sequence). The junction had 10 bases not matched to a gene; V was cut back by 4 bases and J by 3 bases. The DNA of the CDR3 is TGTGCCAGCAGCTCGAATCGAAGACAGGGAACAGATACGCAGTATTTT. Translation gives CASSSNRRQGTDTQYF.

The gene calls are TRBV9 and TRBJ1-6; 7 bases agree with TRBD1. The CDR3 extends over 17 amino acids. Germline assignment: CDR1 SGDLS and CDR2 YYNGEE. V shed 3 bases, J shed 0 bases, and the junction held 6 bases outside the gene matches. The DNA for the CDR3 is TGTGCCAGCAGCGAGTGGGGACAGAGCTCCTATAATTCACCCCTCCACTTT. Amino acid sequence: CASSEWGQSSYNSPLHF. Filled out from reference TRBV9 and TRBJ1-6, the complete variable domain reads DSGVTQTPKHLITATGQRVTLRCSPRSGDLSVYWYQQSLDQGLQFLIQYYNGEERAKGNILERFSAQQFPDLHSELNLSSLELGDSALYFCASSEWGQSSYNSPLHFGNGTRLTVT.

This clonotype appeared many times. This chain links TRBV28 with TRBJ2-3, with D possibly TRBD2 on 6 matching bases. The CDR3 totals 16 residues. V lost 2 bases to trimming and J lost 2 bases, with 14 bases between them. Germline CDR1 reads MDHEN; CDR2 reads SYDVKM. CDR3 sequence (DNA): TGTGCCAGCAGTTTAGCCGGGACTGACGCCACAGATACGCAGTATTTT. Protein product: CASSLAGTDATDTQYF.

V and J are TRBV9 and TRBJ2-3, with D possibly TRBD2 on 5 matching bases. CDR1 is SGDLS and CDR2 is YYNGEE in the germline V gene. V dropped 3 bases and J dropped 0 bases, with 11 bases sitting between them. This CDR3 spans 15 amino acids. CDR3 nucleotide sequence: TGTGCCAGCAGCGCCCTTAGGACTAGCACAGATACGCAGTATTTT. Translated: CASSALRTSTDTQYF.

The V call is TRBV20-1, the J call TRBJ1-4, with D unresolved. Germline V CDR1 and CDR2: DFQATT, SNEGSKA (reference sequence). Between the trimmed V and J ends, which lost 3 bases and 0 bases, there was a span of 8 bases. The CDR3 extends over 14 amino acids. CDR3 sequence (DNA): TGCAGTGCTAGTCACGCCGCAACTAATGAAAAACTGTTTTTT. It specifies CSASHAATNEKLFF.

This clonotype occurred many times. The gene calls are TRBV19 and TRBJ2-2; possible D gene TRBD2, 6 bases. Between the trimmed V and J ends, which lost 5 bases and 3 bases, there was a span of 13 bases. Germline lookup yields CDR1 LNHDA and CDR2 SQIVND (reference sequence). The CDR3 is made up of 15 amino acids. The CDR3 loop is CASSARRGHTGELFF. The CDR3 bases are TGTGCCAGTAGTGCCCGGAGGGGTCACACCGGGGAGCTGTTTTTT.

This clonotype was counted between two and nine times. The chain joins TRBV5-1 to TRBJ2-6, with a possible D match to TRBD2 (5 bases). The CDR3 consists of 17 residues. CDR1 and CDR2 (germline): SGHRS, YFSETQ. Trimming cost V 4 bases and J 4 bases, with 18 bases left between them. The CDR3 region has the DNA TGCGCCAGCAGCCCCCCGGGGTTGGGAATGGGGGCCAACGTCCTGACTTTC. Encoded protein: CASSPPGLGMGANVLTF.